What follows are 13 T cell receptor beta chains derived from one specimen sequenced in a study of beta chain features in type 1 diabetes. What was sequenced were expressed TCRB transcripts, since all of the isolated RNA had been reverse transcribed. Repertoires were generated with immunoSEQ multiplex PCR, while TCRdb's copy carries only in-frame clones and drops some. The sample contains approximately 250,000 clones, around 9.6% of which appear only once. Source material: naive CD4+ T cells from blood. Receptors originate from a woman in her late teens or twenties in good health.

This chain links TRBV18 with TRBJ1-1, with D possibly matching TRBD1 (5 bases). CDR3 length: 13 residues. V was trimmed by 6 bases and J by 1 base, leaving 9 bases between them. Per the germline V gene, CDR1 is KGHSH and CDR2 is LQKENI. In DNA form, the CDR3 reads TGTGCCAGCTCGTTCCAGGGGAACACTGAAGCTTTCTTT. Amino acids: CASSFQGNTEAFF. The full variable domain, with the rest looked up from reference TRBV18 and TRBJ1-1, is NAGVMQNPRHLVRRRGQEARLRCSPMKGHSHVYWYRQLPEEGLKFMVYLQKENIIDESGMPKERFSAEFPKEGPSILRIQQVVRGDSAAYFCASSFQGNTEAFFGQGTRLTVV.

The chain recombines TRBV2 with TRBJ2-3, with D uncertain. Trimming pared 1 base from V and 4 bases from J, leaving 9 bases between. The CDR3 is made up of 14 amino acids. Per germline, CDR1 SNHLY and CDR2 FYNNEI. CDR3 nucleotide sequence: TGTGCCAGCAGTGAAGAGAGTCTCGCAGATACGCAGTATTTT. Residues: CASSEESLADTQYF.

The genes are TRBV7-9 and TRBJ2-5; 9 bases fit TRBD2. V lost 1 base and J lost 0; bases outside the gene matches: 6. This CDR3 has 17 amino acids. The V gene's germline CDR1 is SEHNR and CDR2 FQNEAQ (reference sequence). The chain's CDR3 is CASSLVGLAGHQETQYF. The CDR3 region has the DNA TGTGCCAGCAGCTTAGTGGGCCTAGCGGGACACCAAGAGACCCAGTACTTC. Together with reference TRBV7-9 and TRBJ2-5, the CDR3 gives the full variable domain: DTGVSQNPRHKITKRGQNVTFRCDPISEHNRLYWYRQTLGQGPEFLTYFQNEAQLEKSRLLSDRFSAERPKGSFSTLEIQRTEQGDSAMYLCASSLVGLAGHQETQYFGPGTRLLVL.

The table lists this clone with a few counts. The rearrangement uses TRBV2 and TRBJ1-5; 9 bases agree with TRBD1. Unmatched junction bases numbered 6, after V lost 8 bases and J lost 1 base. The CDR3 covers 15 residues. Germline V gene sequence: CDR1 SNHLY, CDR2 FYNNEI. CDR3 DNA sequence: TGTGCCAGCGTAGGGGGACAGGGCAGCAATCAGCCCCAGCATTTT. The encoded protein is CASVGGQGSNQPQHF.

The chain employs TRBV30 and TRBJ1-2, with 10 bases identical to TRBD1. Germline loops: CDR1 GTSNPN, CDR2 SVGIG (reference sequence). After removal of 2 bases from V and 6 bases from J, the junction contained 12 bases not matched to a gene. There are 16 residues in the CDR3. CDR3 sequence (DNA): TGTGCCTGGAGTCCTCTTCCTGGACAGGGGGGCGATGGCTACACCTTC. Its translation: CAWSPLPGQGGDGYTF.

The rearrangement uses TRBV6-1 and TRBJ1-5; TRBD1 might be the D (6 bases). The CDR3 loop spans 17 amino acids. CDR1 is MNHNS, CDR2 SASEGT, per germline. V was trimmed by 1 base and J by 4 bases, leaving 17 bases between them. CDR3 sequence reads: CASSEVRGQPSNQPQHF. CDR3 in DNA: TGTGCCAGCAGTGAAGTGAGAGGACAGCCATCAAATCAGCCCCAGCATTTT.

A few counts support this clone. Written as DNA, the CDR3 is TGTGCCAGCACCGACGGGACAGGGTTTTCACCCCTCCACTTT. Its protein is CASTDGTGFSPLHF. The chain links TRBV6-5 to TRBJ1-6; TRBD1 matches at 9 bases. V trimming: 7 bases; J trimming: 9 bases; junction bases outside the gene matches: 7. CDR1 is MNHEY and CDR2 is SVGAGI in the germline V gene. This CDR3 comprises 14 residues.

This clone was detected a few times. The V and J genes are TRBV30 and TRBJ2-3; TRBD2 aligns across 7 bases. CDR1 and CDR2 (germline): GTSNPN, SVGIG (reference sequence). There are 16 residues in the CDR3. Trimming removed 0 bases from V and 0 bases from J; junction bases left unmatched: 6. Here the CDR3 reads CAWSVPWEGSTDTQYF. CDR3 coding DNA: TGTGCCTGGAGTGTACCTTGGGAGGGTAGCACAGATACGCAGTATTTT.

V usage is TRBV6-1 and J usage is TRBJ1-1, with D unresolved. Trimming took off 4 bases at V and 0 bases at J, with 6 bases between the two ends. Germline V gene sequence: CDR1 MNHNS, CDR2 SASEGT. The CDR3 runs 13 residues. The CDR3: CASSVTLNTEAFF. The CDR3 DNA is TGTGCCAGCAGTGTAACATTGAACACTGAAGCTTTCTTT.

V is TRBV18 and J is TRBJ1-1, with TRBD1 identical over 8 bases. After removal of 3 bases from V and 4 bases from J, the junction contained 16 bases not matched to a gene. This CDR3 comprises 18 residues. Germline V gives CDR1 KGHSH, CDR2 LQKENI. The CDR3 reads CASSPAPGGQTLGTEAFF. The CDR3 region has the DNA TGTGCCAGCTCACCGGCGCCAGGGGGCCAAACTTTGGGCACTGAAGCTTTCTTT.

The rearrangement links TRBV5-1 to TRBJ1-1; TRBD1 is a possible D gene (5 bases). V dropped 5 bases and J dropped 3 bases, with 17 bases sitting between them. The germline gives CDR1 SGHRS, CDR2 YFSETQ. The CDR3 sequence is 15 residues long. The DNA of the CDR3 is TGCGCCAGCAGGGCTACCGGAGTCAGGGACACTGAAGCTTTCTTT. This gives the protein CASRATGVRDTEAFF.

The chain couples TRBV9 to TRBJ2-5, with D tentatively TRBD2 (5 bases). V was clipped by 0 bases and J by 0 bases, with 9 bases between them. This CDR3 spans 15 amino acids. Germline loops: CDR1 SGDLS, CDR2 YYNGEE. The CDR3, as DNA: TGTGCCAGCAGCGTAGGGGCGGACTACCAAGAGACCCAGTACTTC. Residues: CASSVGADYQETQYF. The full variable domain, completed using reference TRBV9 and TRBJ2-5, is DSGVTQTPKHLITATGQRVTLRCSPRSGDLSVYWYQQSLDQGLQFLIQYYNGEERAKGNILERFSAQQFPDLHSELNLSSLELGDSALYFCASSVGADYQETQYFGPGTRLLVL.

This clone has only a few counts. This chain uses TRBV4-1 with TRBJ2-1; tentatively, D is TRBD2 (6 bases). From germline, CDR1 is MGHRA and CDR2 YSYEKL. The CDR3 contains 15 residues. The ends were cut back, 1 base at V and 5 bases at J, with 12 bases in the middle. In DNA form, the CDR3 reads TGCGCCAGCAGCCAAGGCTCTCTAGCGAACAATGAGCAGTTCTTC. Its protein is CASSQGSLANNEQFF.